This is a list of T cell receptor beta chains from one sample in a study of technical replicates of blood from a handful of donors. Here immunoSEQ multiplex PCR was the method, and the copy in TCRdb shows in-frame clones only, minus some. The sample holds around 67,000 clones, around 95% seen once. The sample consisted of T cells isolated from PBMCs. These receptor sequences come from a human donor in good health. CDR3s include the opening cysteine and the closing phenylalanine or tryptophan. Each record gives: CDR3 length, J gene, D gene, V gene, CDR3 protein. D genes are given only for firm matches.

CDR3 length: 16
J gene: TRBJ1-2
D gene: -
V gene: TRBV5-1
CDR3 protein: CASSSDSPTRSYGYTF

CDR3 length: 15
J gene: TRBJ2-7
D gene: TRBD1
V gene: TRBV4-1
CDR3 protein: CASSQEQGALYEQYF

CDR3 length: 10
J gene: TRBJ2-7
D gene: -
V gene: TRBV6-5
CDR3 protein: CASGSYEQYF

CDR3 length: 12
J gene: TRBJ2-3
D gene: -
V gene: TRBV30
CDR3 protein: CAWSGNSNTQYF

CDR3 length: 15
J gene: TRBJ2-2
D gene: TRBD1
V gene: TRBV2
CDR3 protein: CASGRETGPTGELFF

CDR3 length: 13
J gene: TRBJ1-1
D gene: -
V gene: TRBV4-2
CDR3 protein: CASSQVTDTEAFF

CDR3 length: 11
J gene: TRBJ2-1
D gene: -
V gene: TRBV5-4
CDR3 protein: CASSFYDEQFF

CDR3 length: 13
J gene: TRBJ2-5
D gene: -
V gene: TRBV30
CDR3 protein: CAWSGALQETQYF

CDR3 length: 15
J gene: TRBJ2-7
D gene: -
V gene: TRBV4-2
CDR3 protein: CASSQEVAALYEQYF

CDR3 length: 16
J gene: TRBJ2-3
D gene: -
V gene: TRBV10-3
CDR3 protein: CAISKLGAVGTDTQYF